The next 27 T cell receptor beta chains were all read from a single sample in a study of CD8 T cells in ankylosing spondylitis. TCRdb reprocessed the 5' RACE reads via MiXCR and lists one record per CDR3 protein. The sample yields under 250,000 distinct CDR3 sequences, 30% to 35% seen once. Sequenced input: blood, either unsorted or a sorted T cell fraction (not recorded which). The receptors shown here come from a male donor with ankylosing spondylitis or in good health (not recorded which).

There are a few counts of this clonotype. The V gene is TRBV29-1, the J gene TRBJ2-7, with D tentatively TRBD1 (6 bases). Per the germline V gene, CDR1 is SQVTM and CDR2 is ANQGSEA. V was clipped by 7 bases and J by 5 bases, with 15 bases between them. This CDR3 is built from 12 residues. The CDR3 nucleotides read TGCAGCGCGAACACTCAGGGGCACGAGCAGTACTTC. Translating it yields CSANTQGHEQYF.

CDR3: CASSQVLDYEQYF. CDR3 coding DNA: TGTGCCAGCAGCCAAGTACTGGACTACGAGCAGTACTTC. The J gene is TRBJ2-7, the V gene TRBV4-2; unclear D gene. The CDR3 sequence is 13 residues long. Germline V gene data show CDR1 as LGHNA and CDR2 as YNFKEQ. The V gene lost 1 base and the J gene lost 3 bases, with 7 bases spanning the gap.

Ten or more counts support this clonotype. The rearrangement uses TRBV7-2 and TRBJ2-1, with no clear D. CDR3 length: 13 amino acids. The ends were cut back, 3 bases at V and 3 bases at J, with 6 bases in the middle. CDR1 SGHTA and CDR2 FQGNSA come from the germline V gene. The CDR3 region is CASSLGRYNEQFF. CDR3 sequence (DNA): TGTGCCAGCAGCTTGGGCCGCTACAATGAGCAGTTCTTC.

This clonotype turned up a few times. The chain couples TRBV7-9 to TRBJ2-7, with a weak D call TRBD1 (6 bases). This CDR3 region has 13 residues. Germline V lookup: CDR1 SEHNR, CDR2 FQNEAQ (reference sequence). Between the trimmed V and J ends, which lost 6 bases and 4 bases, there was a span of 13 bases. CDR3 amino acids: CASRAGALYEQYF. As DNA, the CDR3 is TGTGCCAGCAGGGCAGGGGCGCTGTACGAGCAGTACTTC.

The chain carries TRBV20-1 and TRBJ2-7, with 7 bases lining up with TRBD2. Germline-derived CDR1 and CDR2 are DFQATT and SNEGSKA (reference sequence). CDR3 length: 14 amino acids. The V gene end was trimmed by 6 bases and the J gene end by 2 bases; junction bases not matched to a gene: 10. CDR3 in amino acids: CSAIGSGVPYEQYF. CDR3 nucleotides: TGCAGTGCGATAGGCAGCGGGGTCCCCTACGAGCAGTACTTC.

This chain links TRBV3-1 with TRBJ1-4; TRBD1 matches 8 bases. CDR1 is LGHDT and CDR2 is YNNKEL in the germline V gene (reference sequence). The J segment lost 7 bases and the V segment lost 1 base, leaving 5 bases of the junction unmatched. CDR3 length: 15 residues. CDR3 protein: CASSQVAGGGEKLFF. Here the CDR3 DNA reads TGTGCCAGCAGCCAAGTGGCAGGGGGCGGTGAAAAACTGTTTTTT.

The chain employs TRBV5-6 and TRBJ2-7; no clear D gene. From germline, CDR1 is SGHDT and CDR2 YYEEEE. The CDR3 is made up of 13 amino acids. The V end lost 0 bases, the J end lost 4 bases, and 8 bases lay between the germline ends. The CDR3 nucleotides are TGTGCCAGCAGCTTGGTCCACCTGTACGAGCAGTACTTC. The encoded protein is CASSLVHLYEQYF.

This clonotype was counted at least ten times. The chain is built from TRBV20-1 and TRBJ2-7, with 9 nucleotides matching TRBD2. The CDR3 sequence is 18 residues long. V was pared by 5 bases and J by 4 bases, with 21 bases of the junction left unmatched. CDR1 is DFQATT, CDR2 SNEGSKA, per germline (reference sequence). The CDR3 spells CSASRPGRERGVLYEQYF. The CDR3 DNA reads TGCAGTGCTTCCCGTCCTGGGAGGGAGCGGGGGGTGTTGTACGAGCAGTACTTC.

This sequence joins TRBV27 and TRBJ2-1, with D possibly being TRBD1 (5 bases). V dropped 1 base and J dropped 3 bases, with 10 bases sitting between them. The germline V gene has CDR1 MNHEY and CDR2 SMNVEV (reference sequence). This CDR3 is built from 15 residues. CDR3 in amino acids: CASSLLAGHYNEQFF. CDR3 coding DNA: TGTGCCAGCAGTTTATTGGCAGGGCACTACAATGAGCAGTTCTTC.

CDR3 DNA: TGCGCCAGCAGTGAAGTTGGGACTGGTGAGCAGTTCTTC. Its translation is CASSEVGTGEQFF. The chain carries TRBV10-1 and TRBJ2-1; perhaps TRBD2 as D (6 bases). The germline V gene encodes CDR1 WNHNN and CDR2 SYGVQD (reference sequence). Trimming stripped 3 bases from V and 9 bases from J, with 12 bases between. The CDR3 has 13 residues.

This chain joins TRBV7-6 and TRBJ1-1, with unresolved D. The CDR3 spans 15 residues. Deletions cut 0 bases from V and 0 bases from J, with 8 bases between. In germline, CDR1 is SGHVS, CDR2 FNYEAQ. The CDR3 region is CASSLAQDLNTEAFF. CDR3 bases: TGTGCCAGCAGCTTAGCGCAAGATCTGAACACTGAAGCTTTCTTT.

As DNA, the CDR3 is TGTGCCAGCAGTTCATGGGGGGTGCGCGAGCAGTACTTC. It translates to CASSSWGVREQYF. The chain is built from TRBV27 and TRBJ2-7; maybe TRBD2 (6 bases). Germline V lookup: CDR1 MNHEY, CDR2 SMNVEV (reference sequence). V lost 4 bases to trimming and J lost 6 bases, with 13 bases between them. This CDR3 comprises 13 residues.

The chain combines TRBV20-1 with TRBJ2-5; 7 bases are shared with TRBD2. V was clipped by 3 bases and J by 5 bases; unmatched bases: 9. There are 14 residues in the CDR3. Germline CDR1 and CDR2: DFQATT and SNEGSKA (reference sequence). The CDR3 protein is CSARERGAVETQYF. CDR3 DNA: TGCAGTGCTAGGGAGCGGGGAGCTGTGGAGACCCAGTACTTC.

The chain is built from TRBV14 and TRBJ1-1, with 9 bases identical to TRBD1. CDR3 size: 18 residues. Trimming removed 4 bases from V and 5 bases from J; junction bases left unmatched: 17. Germline V gene lookup returns CDR1 SGHDN and CDR2 FVKESK. In nucleotides, the CDR3 is TGTGCCAGCAGCCCGCCGTTGGAAGGGACAGGGTTTTTGACTGAAGCTTTCTTT. This encodes CASSPPLEGTGFLTEAFF.

This clonotype was counted a single time. The CDR3 DNA reads as TGTGCCAGCCACGGACGGAGGGACACCGGGGAGCTGTTTTTT. Translated, it gives CASHGRRDTGELFF. The V gene is TRBV6-1, the J gene TRBJ2-2, with D possibly TRBD2 on 6 matching bases. Germline V gives CDR1 MNHNS, CDR2 SASEGT. V gave up 8 bases and J gave up 3 bases, with 13 bases separating them. This CDR3 is built from 14 residues.

This clonotype came up many times. The genes are TRBV20-1 and TRBJ1-2; TRBD1 matches 10 bases. The trim removed 6 bases at V and 3 bases at J, leaving 7 bases unmatched. Germline CDR1 DFQATT, CDR2 SNEGSKA (reference sequence). The CDR3 extends over 14 amino acids. The CDR3, as DNA: TGCAGTGCCCTCTTGGACAGGGGGGACTATGGCTACACCTTC. This codes for CSALLDRGDYGYTF.

This clonotype was seen more than once but under ten times. At one end, the junction sequence differs from germline, possibly due to a read error. The chain couples TRBV20-1 to TRBJ1-2; 7 nucleotides line up with TRBD1. The CDR3 is made up of 10 amino acids. Germline V gives CDR1 DFQATT, CDR2 SNEGSKA (reference sequence). CDR3 region: CSAFRQGAAF. For the CDR3, the DNA is TGCAGTGCTTTCCGACAGGGAGCCGCCTTC.

The V call is TRBV20-1, the J call TRBJ1-2; D is perhaps TRBD1 (6 bases). In germline, CDR1 is DFQATT, CDR2 SNEGSKA (reference sequence). This CDR3 contains 16 residues. V lost 2 bases to trimming and J lost 0 bases, with 16 bases between them. The CDR3 DNA reads TGCAGTGCTAGACCTCCTTATACAGGGACTAACTATGGCTACACCTTC. The encoded protein is CSARPPYTGTNYGYTF.

The chain joins TRBV12-3 or TRBV12-4 to TRBJ2-1, with D perhaps matching TRBD1 (5 bases). Trimming stripped 1 base from V and 5 bases from J, with 12 bases between. CDR3 length equals 15 residues. The CDR3 sequence is CASSLVWGQDNEQFF. CDR3 DNA sequence: TGTGCCAGCAGTTTAGTGTGGGGCCAGGACAATGAGCAGTTCTTC.

The V call is TRBV20-1, the J call TRBJ1-5; D gene ambiguous. The CDR3 covers 12 residues. Looked up from germline, CDR1 is DFQATT and CDR2 is SNEGSKA (reference sequence). V gave up 3 bases and J gave up 4 bases, with 7 bases separating them. CDR3 coding DNA: TGCAGTGCTAGTACGGGAAATCAGCCCCAGCATTTT. Encoded protein: CSASTGNQPQHF.

The CDR3 sequence is CASSLYGLRPYEQYF. The DNA for the CDR3 is TGTGCCAGCAGCTTGTACGGATTGAGACCGTACGAGCAGTACTTC. The chain links TRBV5-8 to TRBJ2-7; D gene ambiguous. This CDR3 comprises 15 residues. Trimming stripped 1 base from V and 4 bases from J, with 15 bases between. The germline V gene encodes CDR1 SGHTS and CDR2 YDEGEE.

This chain connects TRBV20-1 to TRBJ1-1; no reliable D call. CDR1 is DFQATT and CDR2 is SNEGSKA in the germline V gene (reference sequence). Trimming cost V 3 bases and J 5 bases, with 7 bases left between them. CDR3 length: 11 residues. The CDR3 protein is CSASRRTEAFF. The CDR3 DNA reads as TGCAGTGCTAGTAGACGAACTGAAGCTTTCTTT.

The chain joins TRBV7-8 to TRBJ2-1; 9 bases map to TRBD1. Per the germline V gene, CDR1 is SGHVS and CDR2 is FQNEAQ. Trimming cost V 5 bases and J 7 bases; bases outside gene matches: 6. The CDR3 totals 14 residues. The CDR3 reads CASSRGTGSNEQFF. The CDR3, as DNA: TGTGCCAGCAGCCGAGGGACAGGGTCGAATGAGCAGTTCTTC.

The chain combines TRBV7-9 with TRBJ1-1; TRBD1 is a possible D gene (6 bases). This CDR3 is 15 amino acids long. CDR1 and CDR2 from the germline V gene are SEHNR and FQNEAQ (reference sequence). The ends were cut back, 2 bases at V and 1 base at J, with 11 bases in the middle. The CDR3 here is CASSLRAGANTEAFF. The CDR3 DNA sequence: TGTGCCAGCAGCTTACGGGCAGGGGCGAACACTGAAGCTTTCTTT.

The chain is built from TRBV7-2 and TRBJ2-3; 7 positions agree with TRBD2. Germline V gene data show CDR1 as SGHTA and CDR2 as FQGNSA. This CDR3 comprises 14 residues. V shed 5 bases and J 8 bases; nucleotides not matched to a gene: 10. The chain's CDR3 is CASSPTRGVGTQYF. In nucleotides, the CDR3 is TGTGCCAGCAGCCCGACCCGGGGGGTTGGTACGCAGTATTTT. The full variable domain, rest sourced from reference TRBV7-2 and TRBJ2-3, is GAGVSQSPSNKVTEKGKDVELRCDPISGHTALYWYRQSLGQGLEFLIYFQGNSAPDKSGLPSDRFSAERTGGSVSTLTIQRTQQEDSAVYLCASSPTRGVGTQYFGPGTRLTVL.

CDR3 sequence (DNA): TGCAGTGCTCGGCGGACGGGGGTCCGAGAGACCCAGTACTTC. It translates to CSARRTGVRETQYF. V gene TRBV20-1 combines with J gene TRBJ2-5, with D maybe TRBD2 (6 bases). Per germline, CDR1 DFQATT and CDR2 SNEGSKA (reference sequence). Trimming removed 5 bases at V and 4 bases at J, with 17 bases between. This CDR3 has 14 residues.

This rearrangement joins TRBV11-1 to TRBJ2-5, with a weak D call TRBD2 (5 bases). V was cut by 0 bases and J by 11 bases, with 16 bases left in between. From germline, CDR1 is SGHAT and CDR2 FQDESV (reference sequence). The CDR3 runs to 14 residues. The DNA of the CDR3 is TGTGCCAGCAGCTTAGCCTCCGCCGGAGGAGTGCAGTACTTC. It yields the protein CASSLASAGGVQYF.